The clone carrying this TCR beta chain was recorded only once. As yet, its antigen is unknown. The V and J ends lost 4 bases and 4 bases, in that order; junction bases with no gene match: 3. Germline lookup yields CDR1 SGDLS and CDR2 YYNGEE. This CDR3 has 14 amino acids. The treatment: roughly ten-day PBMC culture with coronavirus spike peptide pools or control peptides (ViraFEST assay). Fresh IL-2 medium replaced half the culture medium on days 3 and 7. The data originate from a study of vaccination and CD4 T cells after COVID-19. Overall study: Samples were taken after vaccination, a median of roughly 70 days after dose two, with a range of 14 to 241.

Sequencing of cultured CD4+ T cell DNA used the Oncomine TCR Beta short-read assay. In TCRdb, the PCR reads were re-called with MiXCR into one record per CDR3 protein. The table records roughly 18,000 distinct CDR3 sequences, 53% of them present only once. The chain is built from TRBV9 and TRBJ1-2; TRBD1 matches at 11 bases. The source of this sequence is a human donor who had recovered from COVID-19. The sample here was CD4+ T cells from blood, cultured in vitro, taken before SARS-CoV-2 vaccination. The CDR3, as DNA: TGTGCCAGCAGCCCGGGACAGGGGGGCTATGGCTACACCTTC. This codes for CASSPGQGGYGYTF.